Listed below are T cell receptor beta chains from one sample, sequenced in a study of T cell repertoires in ileal Crohn's disease. TCRdb's table, derived via immunoSEQ multiplex PCR, lists solely in-frame clones and lacks some. The sample yields 3,500 to 4,500 clones, 85% seen once. The specimen was ileal tissue. These receptors were taken from an adult with Crohn's disease. CDR3s include the opening cysteine and the closing phenylalanine or tryptophan. A D gene is named only where the DNA matches it firmly. Clone size is shown for a subset of rows, as once, few, many or a class of expanded clone.

J gene | D gene | clone size | V gene | CDR3 protein | CDR3 DNA
TRBJ2-2 | . | . | TRBV28 | CASSLGALSTGELFF | TGTGCCAGCAGTTTAGGGGCGCTGAGCACCGGGGAGCTGTTTTTT
TRBJ1-2 | . | . | TRBV30 | CAWFRLTGGYTF | TGTGCCTGGTTCCGTTTAACCGGTGGCTACACCTTC
TRBJ2-1 | TRBD1 | . | TRBV5-1 | CASSYGDRQFF | TGCGCCAGCAGCTATGGGGACAGACAGTTCTTC
TRBJ1-5 | TRBD1 | . | TRBV5-6 | CASSRDRGIGQPQHF | TGTGCCAGCAGTCGTGACAGGGGAATTGGTCAGCCCCAGCATTTT
TRBJ1-6 | . | . | TRBV18 | CASSPNYNSPLHF | TGTGCCAGCTCACCCAACTATAATTCACCCCTCCACTTT
TRBJ2-7 | TRBD2 | once | TRBV4-3 | CASSPSIAGGPYEQYF | TGCGCCAGCAGTCCCTCAATAGCGGGGGGCCCCTACGAGCAGTACTTC
TRBJ1-1 | . | . | TRBV4-1 | CASSQAGAPEAFF | TGCGCCAGCAGCCAAGCAGGTGCCCCTGAAGCTTTCTTT
TRBJ2-7 | . | few | TRBV6-6 | CASRRNDEQYF | TGTGCCAGCAGGAGAAACGACGAGCAGTACTTC
TRBJ1-2 | TRBD1 | once | TRBV30 | CAWSVQGAYGYTF | TGTGCCTGGAGTGTTCAGGGGGCCTATGGCTACACCTTC
TRBJ2-2 | TRBD2 | once | TRBV18 | CASSPPGLAGGELFF | TGTGCCAGCTCACCACCGGGACTAGCCGGCGGGGAGCTGTTTTTT
TRBJ2-7 | . | once | TRBV7-3 | CASSLTGQYEQYF | TGTGCCAGCAGCTTAACTGGGCAGTACGAGCAGTACTTC
TRBJ1-1 | . | large | TRBV6-1 | CASSEDYGQPEAFF | TGTGCCAGCAGTGAGGACTATGGGCAGCCTGAAGCTTTCTTT
TRBJ2-5 | . | . | TRBV28 | CASSSIGAGKTQYF | TGTGCCAGCAGCTCAATAGGGGCGGGGAAGACCCAGTACTTC
TRBJ2-1 | TRBD1 | few | TRBV7-2 | CASSLSSRGRNEQFF | TGTGCCAGCAGCCTTTCATCCAGGGGGCGAAATGAGCAGTTCTTC
TRBJ1-1 | . | once | TRBV10-1 | CASSEALQATEAFF | TGCGCCAGCAGTGAGGCTCTTCAGGCCACTGAAGCTTTCTTT
TRBJ2-6 | TRBD2 | . | TRBV7-2 | CASSLGGGANVLTF | TGTGCCAGCAGCTTAGGGGGGGGAGCCAACGTCCTGACTTTC
TRBJ2-3 | TRBD2 | . | TRBV5-1 | CASSFGLAGGQGDTQYF | TGCGCCAGCAGCTTCGGACTAGCGGGGGGGCAGGGAGATACGCAGTATTTT
TRBJ2-6 | . | . | TRBV5-1 | CASSLGGNPSGANVLTF | TGCGCCAGCAGCTTGGGGGGCAATCCCTCTGGGGCCAACGTCCTGACTTTC
TRBJ2-3 | TRBD2 | . | TRBV7-3 | CASSSYRLAGGLDTQYF | TGTGCCAGCAGCTCATATAGACTAGCGGGGGGGCTAGATACGCAGTATTTT
TRBJ2-3 | . | . | TRBV6-5 | CASRKMKHTDTQYF | TGTGCCAGCCGTAAAATGAAACACACAGATACGCAGTATTTT
TRBJ1-2 | . | . | TRBV30 | CAWRRIEYGYTF | TGTGCCTGGAGGCGGATAGAGTATGGCTACACCTTC
TRBJ1-1 | . | . | TRBV14 | CASSQLLNQGEAFF | TGTGCCAGCAGCCAACTACTGAACCAGGGTGAGGCTTTCTTT
TRBJ1-2 | . | . | TRBV5-6 | CASSLIDLGQANYGYTF | TGTGCCAGCAGCTTGATTGATTTGGGACAAGCTAACTATGGCTACACCTTC
TRBJ2-1 | TRBD2 | once | TRBV10-3 | CAISGAWTSGSHNEQFF | TGTGCCATCAGTGGGGCCTGGACTAGCGGGAGTCACAATGAGCAGTTCTTC
TRBJ2-3 | . | . | TRBV5-1 | CASCRGSTDTQYF | TGCGCCAGCTGTAGAGGGAGCACAGATACGCAGTATTTT
TRBJ2-5 | . | . | TRBV6-9 | CASSSLGEPKEETQYF | TGTGCCAGCAGTTCCCTCGGGGAGCCAAAGGAAGAGACCCAGTACTTC
TRBJ2-7 | . | . | TRBV5-6 | CASSYRDTYEQYF | TGTGCCAGCAGCTACCGGGACACATACGAGCAGTACTTC
TRBJ2-7 | . | large | TRBV5-8 | CASSLDRFEQYF | TGTGCCAGCAGCTTGGATCGGTTCGAGCAGTACTTC
TRBJ2-5 | TRBD2 | . | TRBV5-5 | CASTGTSGGPLQETQYF | TGTGCCAGCACCGGGACTAGCGGGGGGCCCCTACAAGAGACCCAGTACTTC
TRBJ2-6 | . | . | TRBV15 | CATSRGSGISSLSGANVLTF | TGTGCCACCAGCAGAGGTTCGGGGATTTCTTCCCTCTCTGGGGCCAACGTCCTGACTTTC
TRBJ2-7 | . | . | TRBV11-1 | CASSFGSSYEQYF | TGTGCCAGCAGCTTTGGTAGCTCCTACGAGCAGTACTTC
TRBJ2-1 | . | . | TRBV5-8 | CASSLATFMYNEQFF | TGTGCCAGCAGCTTGGCTACGTTCATGTACAATGAGCAGTTCTTC
TRBJ2-1 | . | . | TRBV5-4 | CASSSMRGGVYYNEQFF | TGTGCCAGCAGCTCAATGCGCGGGGGCGTCTATTACAATGAGCAGTTCTTC
TRBJ2-7 | . | . | TRBV18 | CASSPPMGTQNYEQYF | TGTGCCAGCTCACCACCCATGGGGACACAGAACTACGAGCAGTACTTC
TRBJ1-1 | TRBD1 | . | TRBV7-2 | CASSLGARDRGQNTEAFF | TGTGCCAGCAGCTTAGGGGCCCGGGACAGGGGGCAAAACACTGAAGCTTTCTTT